This TCR beta chain was found in a study of blood T cell repertoires in COVID-19. Study-level information: T cells, B-cell-depleted T cells, or PBMCs provided the cDNA or gDNA that served as material.

Authors' data handling: Reference gene primer amplification in the assay estimated nucleated cell counts. Method: immunoSEQ multiplex PCR; TCRdb's copy keeps in-frame clones and lacks some. V, J and clone size derive from that table, while D and trimming were established from the DNA sequence. The repertoire holds about 180,000 clones, nearly 80% seen once, with around 24% in the top ten. The CDR3 spans 13 residues. Trimming removed 3 bases at V and 4 bases at J, with 7 bases between. The V gene's germline CDR1 is SGHAT and CDR2 FQNNGV. Specimen: peripheral blood. The TCR comes from a woman between 70 and 85 years old with acute or convalescent COVID-19. The chain employs TRBV11-2 and TRBJ1-5; perhaps TRBD1 as D (5 bases). The CDR3 is CASSFSGNQPQHF. The CDR3 nucleotides are TGTGCCAGCAGCTTCTCAGGGAATCAGCCCCAGCATTTT.